One and the same sample provided the 28 T cell receptor beta chains below, sequenced in a study of T cells expressing NK-cell markers (TCRdb year 2020). Library generation was performed with 5' RACE. The sequencer listed for this sample is Illumina HiSeq 2000. TCRdb reprocessed the reads and lists each CDR3 protein sequence as a single entry, with no DNA. This sample's table carries about 450,000 distinct CDR3 sequences. The ten largest clones capture approximately 6.8% of the sample. Sequencing used blood T cells: a sorted CD56 or NKG2C T cell subset, CD4+ or CD8+ T cells, or bulk PBMC T cells (not recorded which). These receptors were taken from a woman between 18 and 70 years old in good health.

The chain is built from TRBV27 and TRBJ2-7; with no DNA, the TCRdb D assignment of TRBD1 cannot be verified. CDR1 is MNHEY, CDR2 SMNVEV, per germline (reference sequence). This CDR3 region has 15 residues. The CDR3 is CASSPGTGASYEQYF.

The chain recombines TRBV11-2 with TRBJ2-2; TCRdb gives TRBD2 as the D gene, but with no DNA this cannot be confirmed. This CDR3 comprises 19 residues. The germline V gene has CDR1 SGHAT and CDR2 FQNNGV. Here the CDR3 reads CASSKEDRLAGKNTGELFF.

The rearrangement uses TRBV4-2 and TRBJ2-7; with no DNA, the TCRdb D assignment of TRBD1 cannot be verified. The CDR3 runs 15 residues. Germline-derived CDR1 and CDR2 are LGHNA and YNFKEQ. CDR3 in amino acids: CASSQDIARENEQYF.

The rearrangement joins TRBV28 to TRBJ2-7; TCRdb names TRBD2, which stays unverified in the absence of DNA. CDR3 length: 16 residues. CDR1 and CDR2 (germline): MDHEN, SYDVKM. CDR3 in amino acids: CASSLPEEGIDTEQYF. The complete variable domain, with remaining parts taken from reference TRBV28 and TRBJ2-7, reads DVKVTQSSRYLVKRTGEKVFLECVQDMDHENMFWYRQDPGLGLRLIYFSYDVKMKEKGDIPEGYSVSREKKERFSLILESASTNQTSMYLCASSLPEEGIDTEQYFGPGTRLTVT.

The chain combines TRBV18 with TRBJ2-2. The CDR3 spans 15 residues. Germline V gene sequence: CDR1 KGHSH, CDR2 LQKENI. The CDR3 sequence is CASSPLDTITGELFF.

The chain has TRBV19 and TRBJ2-1; there is no DNA to check the TCRdb D call of TRBD1. The CDR3 is 16 amino acids. The germline CDR1 and CDR2 sequences are LNHDA and SQIVND (reference sequence). The CDR3 sequence is CASSAWTGTTYNEQFF.

V gene TRBV7-8 combines with J gene TRBJ1-6; checking the TCRdb D call of TRBD1 is not possible without DNA. Germline assignment: CDR1 SGHVS and CDR2 FQNEAQ. There are 15 residues in the CDR3. This CDR3 is CASSPPRGNNSPLHF. The full variable domain, its missing parts supplied by reference TRBV7-8 and TRBJ1-6, is GAGVSQSPRYKVAKRGQDVALRCDPISGHVSLFWYQQALGQGPEFLTYFQNEAQLDKSGLPSDRFFAERPEGSVSTLKIQRTQQEDSAVYLCASSPPRGNNSPLHFGNGTRLTVT.

The chain employs TRBV7-3 and TRBJ2-3; TCRdb selects TRBD1, and the lack of DNA leaves this call unchecked. Germline lookup yields CDR1 SGHTA and CDR2 FQGTGA. This CDR3 has 15 residues. CDR3: CASSTTGLARDTQYF.

The rearrangement links TRBV12-3 or TRBV12-4 to TRBJ1-4; TCRdb's D call, TRBD1, is unchecked because there is no DNA. CDR3 size: 14 residues. The CDR3: CASTPGRYHEKLFF.

The chain employs TRBV6-5 and TRBJ2-5; the TCRdb call, TRBD1, lacks DNA for checking. Looked up from germline, CDR1 is MNHEY and CDR2 is SVGAGI. CDR3 length: 14 amino acids. The CDR3 region is CASSYSYRQETQYF.

The rearrangement uses TRBV7-8 and TRBJ2-1; lacking DNA, the TRBD2 call made by TCRdb goes unchecked. The CDR3 runs 15 residues. Per germline, CDR1 SGHVS and CDR2 FQNEAQ. The CDR3: CASSSPAGVMDEQFF.

The V and J genes are TRBV20-1 and TRBJ2-7; as DNA is missing, the TRBD1 call by TCRdb cannot be tested. Germline values: CDR1 DFQATT, CDR2 SNEGSKA (reference sequence). This CDR3 region has 13 residues. This CDR3 is CSAKDSLPYEQYF.

The chain joins TRBV27 to TRBJ2-5; the TRBD1 assignment by TCRdb is unverifiable without DNA. The CDR3 consists of 14 residues. Per the germline V gene, CDR1 is MNHEY and CDR2 is SMNVEV (reference sequence). The CDR3 reads CASSLARGRETQYF.

The chain has TRBV5-1 and TRBJ2-5. The CDR3 has 15 residues. CDR1 is SGHRS, CDR2 YFSETQ, per germline. The CDR3 region is CASSSDIGLVETQYF.

J is TRBJ2-2 and V is TRBV7-2; TCRdb indicates TRBD1, and absent DNA this call remains unverified. This CDR3 is built from 15 residues. Germline CDR1 SGHTA, CDR2 FQGNSA. The CDR3 spells CASRRTGKGTGELFF.

The chain has TRBV12-3 or TRBV12-4 and TRBJ2-5; TCRdb gives TRBD1 as the D gene, but with no DNA this cannot be confirmed. The CDR3 spans 15 residues. CDR3: CASTSLPGRGETQYF.

The J gene is TRBJ2-1, the V gene TRBV5-1. The CDR3 spans 13 residues. Germline assignment: CDR1 SGHRS and CDR2 YFSETQ. The CDR3 loop reads CASSRRSSHEQFF. Based on the CDR3 plus reference TRBV5-1 and TRBJ2-1, the full variable domain is KAGVTQTPRYLIKTRGQQVTLSCSPISGHRSVSWYQQTPGQGLQFLFEYFSETQRNKGNFPGRFSGRQFSNSRSEMNVSTLELGDSALYLCASSRRSSHEQFFGPGTRLTVL.

The genes are TRBV7-7 and TRBJ2-5; the D gene TCRdb calls, TRBD1, cannot be checked with no DNA. Germline assignment: CDR1 SSHAT and CDR2 FNYEAQ (reference sequence). The CDR3 totals 15 residues. The chain's CDR3 is CASSGLGGGQETQYF.

The rearrangement uses TRBV20-1 and TRBJ1-3. CDR1 is DFQATT and CDR2 is SNEGSKA in the germline V gene (reference sequence). This CDR3 has 13 residues. This chain's CDR3 is CSARVGSGNTIYF.

This chain uses TRBV10-2 with TRBJ2-1; TCRdb selects TRBD1, and the lack of DNA leaves this call unchecked. The CDR3 length is 16 residues. Germline V gene data show CDR1 as WSHSY and CDR2 as SAAADI. CDR3 residues: CASSELWGAHYNEQFF.

This rearrangement joins TRBV20-1 to TRBJ2-5. In germline, CDR1 is DFQATT, CDR2 SNEGSKA (reference sequence). This CDR3 has 14 residues. CDR3 region: CSARDPGYQETQYF.

The J gene is TRBJ2-5, the V gene TRBV7-9; the TRBD2 assignment by TCRdb is unverifiable without DNA. The CDR3 has 13 residues. Germline V gene sequence: CDR1 SEHNR, CDR2 FQNEAQ (reference sequence). The CDR3 loop is CASSWTSRETQYF.

The rearrangement uses TRBV7-3 and TRBJ1-1. Germline V gene data show CDR1 as SGHTA and CDR2 as FQGTGA. The CDR3 covers 14 residues. CDR3 residues: CASSPTDQHTEAFF.

The V call is TRBV6-5, the J call TRBJ2-3; the D call from TCRdb, TRBD2, cannot be confirmed without DNA. This CDR3 spans 16 amino acids. Germline values: CDR1 MNHEY, CDR2 SVGAGI. CDR3 protein: CATQGLKETSTDTQYF.

The gene calls are TRBV5-1 and TRBJ2-3; TCRdb's assignment of TRBD1 cannot be checked, as there is no DNA. This CDR3 is 15 amino acids long. Germline lookup yields CDR1 SGHRS and CDR2 YFSETQ. The chain's CDR3 is CASSHFPGSTDTQYF.

V and J are TRBV11-2 and TRBJ2-4; TCRdb gives TRBD1 as the D gene, but with no DNA this cannot be confirmed. Germline CDR1 is SGHAT and CDR2 is FQNNGV. The length of the CDR3 is 15 residues. The CDR3 loop reads CASSFSSSAANIQYF.

The gene calls are TRBV6-1 and TRBJ2-2; TCRdb indicates TRBD1, and absent DNA this call remains unverified. Germline V gives CDR1 MNHNS, CDR2 SASEGT. CDR3 length equals 14 residues. The CDR3 sequence is CASTGQGYTGELFF.

The rearrangement links TRBV20-1 to TRBJ1-2; TCRdb's D gene call, TRBD1, goes unchecked for lack of DNA. This CDR3 has 14 amino acids. Germline V gene lookup returns CDR1 DFQATT and CDR2 SNEGSKA (reference sequence). The CDR3 here is CSASTGVGNYGYTF.